Following are 7 T cell receptor beta chains from one sample sequenced in a study of CD8 T cells in Susac syndrome. Reverse transcription used about 0.45 to 1 ug RNA and random hexamers. TCRdb passed the immunoSEQ multiplex PCR reads through MiXCR, listing each CDR3 protein once. Of about 400,000 distinct CDR3 sequences in the sample, approximately 85% were seen once. The sequenced sample consisted of CD8+ T cells from PBMCs. These receptors originate from a human donor with multiple sclerosis.

The V call is TRBV4-1, the J call TRBJ2-7; a weak D match, TRBD1 (6 bases). The V end was cut by 5 bases, the J end by 4 bases, with 21 bases between. The CDR3 sequence is 16 residues long. Germline CDR1 and CDR2: MGHRA and YSYEKL. CDR3 sequence reads: CASSGGLSWGPYEQYF. The CDR3 DNA reads as TGCGCCAGCAGCGGGGGATTGAGTTGGGGGCCTTACGAGCAGTACTTC.

The rearrangement uses TRBV27 and TRBJ2-5, with no clear D. The CDR3 sequence is 14 residues long. Germline values: CDR1 MNHEY, CDR2 SMNVEV (reference sequence). Trimming removed 5 bases at V and 4 bases at J, with 14 bases between. CDR3 bases: TGTGCCAGCAGTCCTTGGAGTGAGCGAGAGACCCAGTACTTC. It encodes CASSPWSERETQYF.

This clonotype was detected only a few times. J is TRBJ1-1 and V is TRBV6-2 or TRBV6-3; 8 bases agree with TRBD1. The CDR3 is 14 amino acids. Germline CDR1 reads MNHEY; CDR2 reads SVGEGT. V shed 5 bases, J shed 5 bases, and the junction held 7 bases outside the gene matches. CDR3 sequence reads: CASSLRGPGTEAFF. In nucleotides, the CDR3 is TGTGCCAGCAGTCTCAGGGGGCCGGGGACTGAAGCTTTCTTT.

This chain joins TRBV4-1 and TRBJ2-5, with D tentatively TRBD1 (6 bases). This CDR3 spans 16 amino acids. V was pared by 5 bases and J by 2 bases, with 18 bases between. Looked up from germline, CDR1 is MGHRA and CDR2 is YSYEKL. The DNA for the CDR3 is TGCGCCAGCAGCTTACTGGGCACAGGGCAGCAAGAGACCCAGTACTTC. Its translation: CASSLLGTGQQETQYF.

In its sample, this clonotype was seen once. The genes are TRBV6-6 and TRBJ2-3, with D possibly being TRBD2 (7 bases). Germline values: CDR1 MNHNY, CDR2 SVGAGI (reference sequence). V dropped 6 bases and J dropped 6 bases, with 22 bases sitting between them. The CDR3 loop spans 16 amino acids. The CDR3 nucleotides read TGTGCCAGCAGACCCTGGGCAGGGGAGGGTTGGGATACGCAGTATTTT. Translating gives CASRPWAGEGWDTQYF.

The chain uses TRBV7-9 and TRBJ1-5; 12 positions agree with TRBD1. Per the germline V gene, CDR1 is SEHNR and CDR2 is FQNEAQ (reference sequence). J was trimmed by 3 bases and V by 4 bases; bases with no gene match: 7. CDR3 length equals 17 residues. The CDR3 DNA reads TGTGCCAGCAGCTCAACTCGGGACAGGGGGCCCAATCAGCCCCAGCATTTT. Protein: CASSSTRDRGPNQPQHF.

The rearrangement uses TRBV14 and TRBJ2-1; perhaps TRBD2 as D (5 bases). CDR1 and CDR2 (germline): SGHDN, FVKESK. V lost 4 bases and J lost 4, with 11 bases in between. The CDR3 spans 14 residues. CDR3 in amino acids: CASSPRDPYNEQFF. CDR3 in DNA: TGTGCCAGCAGCCCCCGGGATCCTTACAATGAGCAGTTCTTC.